This TCR beta chain came from a study of CD8+ T cells in alopecia areata. Study-wide background: Treated patients received oral tofacitinib, 5 to 10 mg twice daily.

This clone was observed a single time. Reverse transcription of extracted RNA yielded cDNA, which provided the sequencing template. Clones were sequenced by immunoSEQ multiplex PCR, and TCRdb holds only the in-frame ones, with some missing. The repertoire holds 15,000 to 17,000 clones, less than 70% seen once, with around an eighth in the top ten. The study team obtained lesional scalp punch biopsies and peripheral blood from alopecia areata patients. Germline V gives CDR1 ENHRY, CDR2 SYGVKD. The CDR3 runs 14 residues. Trimming removed 7 bases at V and 5 bases at J, with 17 bases between. The specimen sequenced was skin. This TCR was sampled from a human donor with alopecia areata. The chain carries TRBV10-3 and TRBJ1-1; tentatively, D is TRBD1 (6 bases). The CDR3 here is CAITKRTDGTEAFF. Written as DNA, the CDR3 is TGTGCCATCACCAAACGGACAGATGGGACTGAAGCTTTCTTT.